These 22 T cell receptor beta chains originate from one sample sequenced in a study of T-cell reconstitution after alpha-beta-depleted transplantation in children. Library preparation (for TCRbeta) was performed with unique molecular identifiers. TCRdb called the PCR reads again in MiXCR, with one record for every CDR3 protein. The sample shows tens of thousands of distinct CDR3 sequences, more than 5% of them seen only once. The starting material was PBMCs, mostly from graft donor cells, obtained 60 days after TCRalphabeta/CD19-depleted stem cell transplant. The receptor set was obtained from a female patient aged 2 to 10 who had a stem cell transplant for aplastic anemia, so the T cells may come from the graft donor.

The table lists this clonotype with many counts. V and J are TRBV4-1 and TRBJ2-7; 8 bases fit TRBD1. Unmatched junction bases numbered 10, after V lost 3 bases and J lost 3 bases. Germline-derived CDR1 and CDR2 are MGHRA and YSYEKL. There are 16 residues in the CDR3. CDR3 sequence reads: CASSHRQGASGYEQYF. The CDR3 bases are TGCGCCAGCAGCCACAGGCAGGGGGCGTCGGGCTACGAGCAGTACTTC.

This clonotype appeared many times. This chain connects TRBV29-1 to TRBJ1-1, with D uncertain. The CDR3 loop spans 13 amino acids. V gave up 4 bases and J gave up 2 bases, with 11 bases separating them. CDR1 is SQVTM, CDR2 ANQGSEA, per germline. CDR3 residues: CSVAGNLNTEAFF. The CDR3 DNA sequence: TGCAGCGTTGCCGGGAATCTCAACACTGAAGCTTTCTTT.

This clonotype was seen at least ten times. The rearrangement joins TRBV7-9 to TRBJ1-1; D remains ambiguous. The V gene lost 11 bases and the J gene lost 4 bases, with 17 bases spanning the gap. The germline gives CDR1 SEHNR, CDR2 FQNEAQ (reference sequence). CDR3 length equals 13 residues. The CDR3 coding sequence is TGTGCCCGGGAGGACTTAGGTGGCACTGAAGCTTTCTTT. Its translation: CAREDLGGTEAFF.

This clonotype was seen ten or more times. V and J are TRBV7-2 and TRBJ1-1; D uncertain. V dropped 5 bases and J dropped 5 bases, with 21 bases sitting between them. CDR1 is SGHTA and CDR2 is FQGNSA in the germline V gene. CDR3 length: 16 amino acids. The chain's CDR3 is CASSPLLGPSNTEAFF. The DNA of the CDR3 is TGTGCCAGCAGCCCTCTCCTGGGTCCCTCTAATACTGAAGCTTTCTTT.

This clonotype appeared many times. V is TRBV9 and J is TRBJ2-5; D possibly uses TRBD1 or TRBD2 (5 bases each). Germline CDR1 and CDR2: SGDLS and YYNGEE. V was trimmed by 4 bases and J by 5 bases, leaving 21 bases between them. The CDR3 is 16 amino acids. The DNA for the CDR3 is TGTGCCAGCAGCACCTGGGACGACGTACGAGTTGAGACCCAGTACTTC. It codes for CASSTWDDVRVETQYF.

This clonotype came up many times. The chain uses TRBV3-1 and TRBJ1-1; a possible D gene is TRBD1 (5 bases). The germline V gene encodes CDR1 LGHDT and CDR2 YNNKEL (reference sequence). The V and J ends lost 4 bases and 6 bases respectively, with 12 bases between them. This CDR3 spans 13 amino acids. Here the CDR3 reads CASSPREGAEAFF. In nucleotides, the CDR3 is TGTGCCAGCAGCCCCCGGGAAGGGGCTGAAGCTTTCTTT. The full variable domain, rest sourced from reference TRBV3-1 and TRBJ1-1, is DTAVSQTPKYLVTQMGNDKSIKCEQNLGHDTMYWYKQDSKKFLKIMFSYNNKELIINETVPNRFSPKSPDKAHLNLHINSLELGDSAVYFCASSPREGAEAFFGQGTRLTVV.

There are many counts of this clonotype. This chain joins TRBV20-1 and TRBJ2-1, with TRBD2 matching over 7 bases. Germline-derived CDR1 and CDR2 are DFQATT and SNEGSKA (reference sequence). V gave up 1 base and J gave up 12 bases; unmatched junction bases: 3. The CDR3 runs 11 residues. Written as DNA, the CDR3 is TGCAGTGCTAGAGTAGGGAGGGCGCAGTTCTTC. Its translation is CSARVGRAQFF.

This clonotype was detected ten times or more. The J gene is TRBJ2-1, the V gene TRBV7-3; D gene uncertain. The V end was cut by 2 bases, the J end by 3 bases, with 5 bases between. CDR1 is SGHTA and CDR2 is FQGTGA in the germline V gene. The CDR3 sequence is 13 residues long. The CDR3 loop reads CASSLDNYNEQFF. Here the CDR3 DNA reads TGTGCCAGCAGCTTAGACAACTACAATGAGCAGTTCTTC. The full variable domain, its missing parts supplied by reference TRBV7-3 and TRBJ2-1, is GAGVSQTPSNKVTEKGKYVELRCDPISGHTALYWYRQSLGQGPEFLIYFQGTGAADDSGLPNDRFFAVRPEGSVSTLKIQRTERGDSAVYLCASSLDNYNEQFFGPGTRLTVL.

This clonotype was counted many times. CDR3 bases: TGTGCCAGCAGTTTGAGACACTCTGGAAACACCATATATTTT. Translation: CASSLRHSGNTIYF. V gene TRBV12-3 or TRBV12-4 combines with J gene TRBJ1-3; D not resolved. This CDR3 has 14 amino acids. Between the trimmed V and J ends, which lost 3 bases and 0 bases, there was a span of 6 bases.

This clonotype was counted at least ten times. The chain joins TRBV13 to TRBJ2-7, with D possibly TRBD1 on 6 matching bases. This CDR3 is built from 15 residues. Germline assignment: CDR1 PRHDT and CDR2 FYEKMQ (reference sequence). Trimming shortened V by 2 bases and J by 0 bases, and 11 bases separated the two germline ends. This CDR3 is CASSLRGTLSYEQYF. The DNA of the CDR3 is TGTGCCAGCAGCTTAAGAGGGACACTCTCCTACGAGCAGTACTTC.

Many counts were recorded for this clonotype. The chain uses TRBV12-3 or TRBV12-4 and TRBJ1-1; TRBD1 matches at 7 bases. CDR3 length: 14 residues. Trimming took 6 bases from V and 0 from J; bases not matched to a gene: 4. The DNA for the CDR3 is TGTGCCAGCAGGACCAGGGGGATGAACACTGAAGCTTTCTTT. This gives the protein CASRTRGMNTEAFF.

The genes are TRBV21-1 and TRBJ2-5. TRBV21-1 is classified as a pseudogene. There are 17 residues in the CDR3. CDR3 nucleotide sequence: TGTGCCAGCAGCAAAGGAGGTTTCTATGGGATCCGAGAGACCCAGTACTTC. It specifies CASSKGGFYGIRETQYF.

In its sample, this clonotype is medium-sized. The chain joins TRBV7-6 to TRBJ2-2; 8 bases are shared with TRBD2. Germline-derived CDR1 and CDR2 are SGHVS and FNYEAQ. This CDR3 has 16 residues. With V trimmed by 1 base and J by 6 bases, 7 bases remained unmatched. CDR3 sequence (DNA): TGTGCCAGCAGCTTAGTTGCCGGGAGGGCCCCCGGGGAGCTGTTTTTT. This sequence encodes CASSLVAGRAPGELFF.

This clonotype was recorded many times. The rearrangement joins TRBV20-1 to TRBJ1-1, with TRBD1 identical over 8 bases. The CDR3 extends over 12 amino acids. Unmatched junction bases numbered 1, after V lost 7 bases and J lost 0 bases. Germline V gene data show CDR1 as DFQATT and CDR2 as SNEGSKA (reference sequence). The CDR3 nucleotides read TGCAGTGGGGGACAGGTGAACACTGAAGCTTTCTTT. Protein product: CSGGQVNTEAFF.

This clonotype was seen a few times. The V call is TRBV28, the J call TRBJ2-7; D call uncertain. The V gene lost 7 bases and the J gene lost 7 bases, with 17 bases spanning the gap. CDR3 length equals 13 residues. CDR1 is MDHEN, CDR2 SYDVKM, per germline. The DNA for the CDR3 is TGTGCCAGCACAGGACCCCACTCTTGGGAGCAGTACTTC. Protein: CASTGPHSWEQYF.

This clonotype was picked up many times. The V and J genes are TRBV5-1 and TRBJ2-5; no definite D call. This CDR3 contains 12 residues. Per germline, CDR1 SGHRS and CDR2 YFSETQ. Trimming removed 0 bases at V and 5 bases at J, with 5 bases between. Here the CDR3 reads CASSLAAETQYF. The CDR3 DNA reads as TGCGCCAGCAGCTTGGCTGCTGAGACCCAGTACTTC.

The chain has TRBV3-1 and TRBJ2-7, with 8 bases identical to TRBD2. Trimming cost V 4 bases and J 4 bases; bases outside gene matches: 3. Germline V lookup: CDR1 LGHDT, CDR2 YNNKEL (reference sequence). This CDR3 is 13 amino acids long. The CDR3 DNA is TGTGCCAGCAGCCTAGCGGGAAGGTACGAGCAGTACTTC. Protein: CASSLAGRYEQYF.

This clonotype has at least ten counts. The rearrangement uses TRBV4-1 and TRBJ2-5; TRBD2 matches at 11 bases. The CDR3 spans 17 residues. Germline V lookup: CDR1 MGHRA, CDR2 YSYEKL. V lost 0 bases, J lost 2 bases, and 5 bases stayed unmatched. Here the CDR3 DNA reads TGCGCCAGCAGCCAAGATAGACTAGCGGGACTACAAGAGACCCAGTACTTC. As protein: CASSQDRLAGLQETQYF.

This clonotype was counted many times. The chain recombines TRBV4-2 with TRBJ2-7; 9 bases map to TRBD2. The CDR3 sequence is 16 residues long. Per germline, CDR1 LGHNA and CDR2 YNFKEQ. The trim removed 0 bases at V and 0 bases at J, leaving 3 bases unmatched. The CDR3 region has the DNA TGTGCCAGCAGCCAAGAACTAGCGGGCAGCTCCTACGAGCAGTACTTC. This encodes CASSQELAGSSYEQYF.

This clonotype has more than one count but fewer than ten. The rearrangement links TRBV5-1 to TRBJ2-3; 10 bases are shared with TRBD2. There are 14 residues in the CDR3. Germline values: CDR1 SGHRS, CDR2 YFSETQ. Trimming removed 6 bases from V and 5 bases from J; junction bases left unmatched: 6. The CDR3 bases are TGCGCCAGCAATCCAGCGGGGGGGCAAGATACGCAGTATTTT. Amino acids: CASNPAGGQDTQYF. Based on the CDR3 plus reference TRBV5-1 and TRBJ2-3, the full variable domain is KAGVTQTPRYLIKTRGQQVTLSCSPISGHRSVSWYQQTPGQGLQFLFEYFSETQRNKGNFPGRFSGRQFSNSRSEMNVSTLELGDSALYLCASNPAGGQDTQYFGPGTRLTVL.

This clonotype was detected ten times or more. V is TRBV7-2 and J is TRBJ2-7; tentatively, D is TRBD2 (6 bases). Between the trimmed V and J ends, which lost 8 bases and 5 bases, there was a span of 16 bases. This CDR3 comprises 13 residues. Germline lookup yields CDR1 SGHTA and CDR2 FQGNSA. CDR3 region: CASLAGLGHEQYV. DNA for the CDR3: TGTGCCAGCCTGGCGGGACTGGGCCACGAGCAGTACGTC.

This clonotype was detected many times. This chain uses TRBV5-1 with TRBJ2-5; the D gene is possibly TRBD1 (5 bases). This CDR3 has 13 residues. Looked up from germline, CDR1 is SGHRS and CDR2 is YFSETQ. The V end lost 0 bases, the J end lost 3 bases, and 6 bases lay between the germline ends. The CDR3 sequence: CASSLGREETQYF. CDR3 DNA sequence: TGCGCCAGCAGCTTGGGCAGGGAAGAGACCCAGTACTTC. The full variable domain, completed using reference TRBV5-1 and TRBJ2-5, is KAGVTQTPRYLIKTRGQQVTLSCSPISGHRSVSWYQQTPGQGLQFLFEYFSETQRNKGNFPGRFSGRQFSNSRSEMNVSTLELGDSALYLCASSLGREETQYFGPGTRLLVL.